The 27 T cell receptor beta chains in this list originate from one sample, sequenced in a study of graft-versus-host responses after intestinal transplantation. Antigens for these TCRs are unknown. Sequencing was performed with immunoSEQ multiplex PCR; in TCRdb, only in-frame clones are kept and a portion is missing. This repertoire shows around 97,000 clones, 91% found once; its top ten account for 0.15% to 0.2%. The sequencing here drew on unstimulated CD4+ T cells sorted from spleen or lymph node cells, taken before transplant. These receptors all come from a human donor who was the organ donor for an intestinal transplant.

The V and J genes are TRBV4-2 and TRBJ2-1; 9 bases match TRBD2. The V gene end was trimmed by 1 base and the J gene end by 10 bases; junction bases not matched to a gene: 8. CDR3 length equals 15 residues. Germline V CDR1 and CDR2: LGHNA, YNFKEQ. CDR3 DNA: TGTGCCAGCAGCCAAGGGGAAGCGGGGGGAGACGAGCAGTTCTTC. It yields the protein CASSQGEAGGDEQFF.

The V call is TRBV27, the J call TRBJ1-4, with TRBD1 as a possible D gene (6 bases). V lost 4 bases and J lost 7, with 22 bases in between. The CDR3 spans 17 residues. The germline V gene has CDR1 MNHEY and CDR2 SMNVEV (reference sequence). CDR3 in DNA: TGTGCCAGCAGTTCCACCCCCGTGCGGGGGCTTGGTGAAAAACTGTTTTTT. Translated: CASSSTPVRGLGEKLFF.

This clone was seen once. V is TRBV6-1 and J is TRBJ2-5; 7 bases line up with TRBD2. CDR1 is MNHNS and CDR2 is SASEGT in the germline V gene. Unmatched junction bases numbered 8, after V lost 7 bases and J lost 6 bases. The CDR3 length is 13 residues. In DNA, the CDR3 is TGTGCCAGCACCCCGAGCGGGGTAAAGACCCAGTACTTC. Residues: CASTPSGVKTQYF.

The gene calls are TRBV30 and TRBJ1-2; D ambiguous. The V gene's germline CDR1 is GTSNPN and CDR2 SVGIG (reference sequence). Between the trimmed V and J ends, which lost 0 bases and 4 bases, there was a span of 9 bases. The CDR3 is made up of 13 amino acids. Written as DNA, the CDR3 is TGTGCCTGGAGTGTAGAGGGATTCTATGGCTACACCTTC. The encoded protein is CAWSVEGFYGYTF.

The CDR3 nucleotides read TGTGCCAGCATCCGACGGGGGGGAGGGAATTCACCCCTCCACTTT. It translates to CASIRRGGGNSPLHF. The V and J genes are TRBV5-6 and TRBJ1-6, with D possibly matching TRBD1 (5 bases). CDR3 length equals 15 residues. In germline, CDR1 is SGHDT, CDR2 YYEEEE. V was pared by 6 bases and J by 7 bases, with 17 bases between.

The CDR3 nucleotides read TGTGCCAGCAGCTTAAGGGGAATACAAGAGACCCAGTACTTC. This gives the protein CASSLRGIQETQYF. The chain couples TRBV7-9 to TRBJ2-5; weak D call: TRBD1 (5 bases). The CDR3 contains 14 residues. Trimming removed 2 bases from V and 2 bases from J, with 9 bases in between. The germline V gene has CDR1 SEHNR and CDR2 FQNEAQ (reference sequence). Variable domain in full (rest from reference TRBV7-9 and TRBJ2-5): DTGVSQNPRHKITKRGQNVTFRCDPISEHNRLYWYRQTLGQGPEFLTYFQNEAQLEKSRLLSDRFSAERPKGSFSTLEIQRTEQGDSAMYLCASSLRGIQETQYFGPGTRLLVL.

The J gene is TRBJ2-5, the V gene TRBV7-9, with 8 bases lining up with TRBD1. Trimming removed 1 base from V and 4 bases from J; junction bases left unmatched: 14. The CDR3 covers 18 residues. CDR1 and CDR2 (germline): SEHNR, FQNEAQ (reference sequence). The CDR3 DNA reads TGTGCCAGCAGCTTAGGCTCGGTGACAGGGGCGATTGTAGAGACCCAGTACTTC. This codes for CASSLGSVTGAIVETQYF.

The chain's CDR3 is CASSASGRNQPQHF. In DNA form, the CDR3 reads TGTGCCAGCAGCGCTTCAGGTCGTAATCAGCCCCAGCATTTT. The chain combines TRBV6-1 with TRBJ1-5, with D unclear. Trimming left V 6 bases short and J 4 bases short, with 13 bases between. The CDR3 totals 14 residues. The germline gives CDR1 MNHNS, CDR2 SASEGT.

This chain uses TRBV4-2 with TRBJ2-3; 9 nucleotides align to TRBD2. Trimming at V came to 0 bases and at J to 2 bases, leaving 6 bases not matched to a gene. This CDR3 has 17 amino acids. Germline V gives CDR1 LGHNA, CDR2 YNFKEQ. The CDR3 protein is CASSQDHLAGTTDTQYF. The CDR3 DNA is TGTGCCAGCAGCCAAGATCACCTAGCGGGGACCACAGATACGCAGTATTTT.

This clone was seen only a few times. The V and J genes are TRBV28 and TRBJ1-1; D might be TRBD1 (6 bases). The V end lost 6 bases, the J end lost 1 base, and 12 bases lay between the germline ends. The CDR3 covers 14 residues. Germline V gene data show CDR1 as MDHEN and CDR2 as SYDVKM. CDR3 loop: CASRLQGRNTEAFF. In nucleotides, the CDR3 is TGTGCCAGCAGGCTACAGGGTAGGAACACTGAAGCTTTCTTT.

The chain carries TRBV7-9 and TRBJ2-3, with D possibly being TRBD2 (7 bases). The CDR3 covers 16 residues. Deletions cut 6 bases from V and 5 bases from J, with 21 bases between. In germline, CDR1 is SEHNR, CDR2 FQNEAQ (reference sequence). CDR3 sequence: CASSRARGLGGDTQYF. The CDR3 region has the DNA TGTGCCAGCAGTCGAGCGCGGGGGCTCGGGGGAGATACGCAGTATTTT.

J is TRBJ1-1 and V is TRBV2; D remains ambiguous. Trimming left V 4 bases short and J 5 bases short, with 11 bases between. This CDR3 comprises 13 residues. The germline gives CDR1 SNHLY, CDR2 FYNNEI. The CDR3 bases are TGTGCCAGCAGTGTCCGGGGTTTGACTGAAGCTTTCTTT. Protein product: CASSVRGLTEAFF.

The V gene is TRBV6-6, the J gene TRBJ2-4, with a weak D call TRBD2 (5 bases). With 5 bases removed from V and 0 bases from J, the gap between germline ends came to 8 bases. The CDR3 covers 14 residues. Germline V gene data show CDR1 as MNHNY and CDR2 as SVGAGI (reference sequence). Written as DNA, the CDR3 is TGTGCCAGCAGTCCCCGGGGAGCCAAAAACATTCAGTACTTC. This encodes CASSPRGAKNIQYF.

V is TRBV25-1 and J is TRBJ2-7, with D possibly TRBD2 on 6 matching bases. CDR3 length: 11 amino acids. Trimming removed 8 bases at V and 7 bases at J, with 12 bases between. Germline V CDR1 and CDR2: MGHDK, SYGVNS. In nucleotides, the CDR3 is TGTGCCAGCCGACTTGCGGGAGAGCAGTACTTC. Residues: CASRLAGEQYF.

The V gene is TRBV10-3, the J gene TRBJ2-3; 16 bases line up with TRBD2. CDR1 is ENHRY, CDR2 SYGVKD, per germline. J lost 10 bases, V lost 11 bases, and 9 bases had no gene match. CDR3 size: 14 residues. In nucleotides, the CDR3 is TGTGCCGACAGGGGACTAGCGGGGGGGAGGGCGCAGTATTTT. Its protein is CADRGLAGGRAQYF.

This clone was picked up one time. The CDR3: CASSLDPRTSGGAQYF. The CDR3 nucleotides read TGTGCCAGCAGCTTAGATCCCCGGACTAGCGGGGGGGCGCAGTATTTT. The chain links TRBV11-2 to TRBJ2-3, with 15 bases that match TRBD2. The V gene end was trimmed by 0 bases and the J gene end by 10 bases; junction bases not matched to a gene: 5. The CDR3 has 16 residues. Germline V CDR1 and CDR2: SGHAT, FQNNGV.

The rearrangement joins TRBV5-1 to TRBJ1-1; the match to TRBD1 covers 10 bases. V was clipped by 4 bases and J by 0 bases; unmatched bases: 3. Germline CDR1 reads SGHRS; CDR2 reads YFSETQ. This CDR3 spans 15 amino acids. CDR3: CASSPGQGMNTEAFF. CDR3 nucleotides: TGCGCCAGCAGCCCGGGACAGGGGATGAACACTGAAGCTTTCTTT.

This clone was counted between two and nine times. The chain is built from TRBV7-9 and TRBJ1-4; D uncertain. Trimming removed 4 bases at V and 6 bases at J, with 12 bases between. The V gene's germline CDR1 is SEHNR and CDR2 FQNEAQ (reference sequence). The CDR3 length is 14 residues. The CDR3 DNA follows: TGTGCCAGCAGCTCCGGCGGGGATGATGAAAAACTGTTTTTT. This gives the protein CASSSGGDDEKLFF. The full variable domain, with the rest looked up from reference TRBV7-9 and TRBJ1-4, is DTGVSQNPRHKITKRGQNVTFRCDPISEHNRLYWYRQTLGQGPEFLTYFQNEAQLEKSRLLSDRFSAERPKGSFSTLEIQRTEQGDSAMYLCASSSGGDDEKLFFGSGTQLSVL.

The CDR3 reads CASSRRVGEQFF. CDR3 nucleotides: TGTGCCAGCAGCCGCAGGGTTGGTGAGCAGTTCTTC. V and J are TRBV7-2 and TRBJ2-1; D possibly corresponds to TRBD1 (5 bases). The CDR3 extends over 12 amino acids. The V end was cut by 5 bases, the J end by 9 bases, with 11 bases between. Germline assignment: CDR1 SGHTA and CDR2 FQGNSA.

The CDR3, as DNA: TGTGCCAGCAGCTTAAGACTAGTCGGGAGGAATGAGCAGTTCTTC. As protein: CASSLRLVGRNEQFF. The rearrangement joins TRBV7-3 to TRBJ2-1; 7 bases align to TRBD2. The CDR3 has 15 residues. Trimming at V came to 1 base and at J to 7 bases, leaving 7 bases not matched to a gene. Per germline, CDR1 SGHTA and CDR2 FQGTGA.

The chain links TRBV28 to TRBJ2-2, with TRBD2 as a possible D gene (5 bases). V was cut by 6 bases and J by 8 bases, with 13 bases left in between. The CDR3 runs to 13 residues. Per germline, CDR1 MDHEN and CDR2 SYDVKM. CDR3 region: CASSRDPRGELFF. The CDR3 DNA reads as TGTGCCAGCAGCCGGGATCCAAGGGGGGAGCTGTTTTTT. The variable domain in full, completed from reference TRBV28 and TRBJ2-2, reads DVKVTQSSRYLVKRTGEKVFLECVQDMDHENMFWYRQDPGLGLRLIYFSYDVKMKEKGDIPEGYSVSREKKERFSLILESASTNQTSMYLCASSRDPRGELFFGEGSRLTVL.

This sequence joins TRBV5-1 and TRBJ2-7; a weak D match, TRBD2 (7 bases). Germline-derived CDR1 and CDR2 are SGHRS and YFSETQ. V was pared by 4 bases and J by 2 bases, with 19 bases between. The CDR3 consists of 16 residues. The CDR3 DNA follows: TGCGCCAGCAGCCCTGTAGGGGGAGCGGGGACCTACGAGCAGTACTTC. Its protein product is CASSPVGGAGTYEQYF.

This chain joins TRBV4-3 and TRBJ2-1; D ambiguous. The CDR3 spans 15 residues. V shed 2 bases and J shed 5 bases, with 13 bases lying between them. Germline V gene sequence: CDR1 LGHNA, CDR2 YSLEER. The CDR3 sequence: CASSQPGFRDNEQFF. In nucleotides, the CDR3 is TGCGCCAGCAGCCAACCCGGGTTTCGGGACAATGAGCAGTTCTTC.

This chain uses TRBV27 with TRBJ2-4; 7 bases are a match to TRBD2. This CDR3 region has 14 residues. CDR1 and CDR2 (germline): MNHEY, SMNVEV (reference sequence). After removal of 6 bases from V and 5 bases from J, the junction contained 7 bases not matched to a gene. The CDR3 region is CASRRGDLENIQYF. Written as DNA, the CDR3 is TGTGCCAGCAGACGGGGGGACCTGGAAAACATTCAGTACTTC.

For the CDR3, the DNA is TGTGCCAGCAGCTTAGGGACTAGCGGGGGCCGGGAGACCCAGTACTTC. Its translation: CASSLGTSGGRETQYF. V is TRBV11-2 and J is TRBJ2-5; the match to TRBD2 covers 13 bases. The ends lost 1 base at V and 5 bases at J; junction bases unmatched: 4. The V gene's germline CDR1 is SGHAT and CDR2 FQNNGV. The CDR3 contains 16 residues.

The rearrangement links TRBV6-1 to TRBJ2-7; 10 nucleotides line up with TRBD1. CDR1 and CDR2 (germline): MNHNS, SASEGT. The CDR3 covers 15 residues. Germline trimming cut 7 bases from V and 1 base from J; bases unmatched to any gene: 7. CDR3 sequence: CASMTGTGVSYEQYF. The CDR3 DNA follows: TGTGCCAGCATGACCGGGACAGGGGTTTCCTACGAGCAGTACTTC.

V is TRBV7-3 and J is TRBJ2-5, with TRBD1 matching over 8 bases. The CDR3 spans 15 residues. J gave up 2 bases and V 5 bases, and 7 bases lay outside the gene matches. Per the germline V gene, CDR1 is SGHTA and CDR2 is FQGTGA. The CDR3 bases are TGTGCCAGCAGCCCTGACAGGGGAAGGCAAGAGACCCAGTACTTC. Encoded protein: CASSPDRGRQETQYF. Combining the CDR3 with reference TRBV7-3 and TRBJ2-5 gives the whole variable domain GAGVSQTPSNKVTEKGKYVELRCDPISGHTALYWYRQSLGQGPEFLIYFQGTGAADDSGLPNDRFFAVRPEGSVSTLKIQRTERGDSAVYLCASSPDRGRQETQYFGPGTRLLVL.